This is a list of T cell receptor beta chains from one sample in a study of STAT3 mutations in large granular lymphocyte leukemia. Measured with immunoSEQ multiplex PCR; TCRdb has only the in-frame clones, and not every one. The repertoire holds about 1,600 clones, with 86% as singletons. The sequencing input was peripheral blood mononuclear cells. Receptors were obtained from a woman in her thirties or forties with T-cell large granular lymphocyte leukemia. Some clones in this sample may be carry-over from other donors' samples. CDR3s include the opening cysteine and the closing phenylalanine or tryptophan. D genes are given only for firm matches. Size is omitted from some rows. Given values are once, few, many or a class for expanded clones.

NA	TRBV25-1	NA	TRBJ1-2	TGTGCCAGCAGTGACAGGGTTGGGCTTTTGGGCTACACCTTC	CASSDRVGLLGYTF
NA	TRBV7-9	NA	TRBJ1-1	TGTGCCAGCAGCTTTGGGGGGGGGAACACTGAAGCTTTCTTT	CASSFGGGNTEAFF
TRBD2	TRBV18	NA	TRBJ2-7	TGTGCCAGCTCACCCCCAGGTAGCGGGGGCTCCTACGAGCAGTACTTC	CASSPPGSGGSYEQYF
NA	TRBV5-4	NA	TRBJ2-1	TGTGCCAGCAGCTTGTGGGGATGGAATGAGCAGTTCTTC	CASSLWGWNEQFF
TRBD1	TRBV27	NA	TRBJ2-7	TGTGCCAGCAGGCTGGACAGGGTCGCCGAGCAGTACTTC	CASRLDRVAEQYF
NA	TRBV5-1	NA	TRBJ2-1	TGCGCCAGCAGCTGGGCGGGCGGAACCTACAATGAGCAGTTCTTC	CASSWAGGTYNEQFF
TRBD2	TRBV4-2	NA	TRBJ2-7	TGTGCCAGCAGCCAAGGACTAGCGGGCTCCTACGAGCAGTACTTC	CASSQGLAGSYEQYF
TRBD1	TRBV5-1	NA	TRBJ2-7	TGCGCCAGCAGCCCCGGACAGGGTAACTACGAGCAGTACTTC	CASSPGQGNYEQYF
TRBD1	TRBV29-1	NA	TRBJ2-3	TGCAGCGTGGACAGGGGCGCAGGCACAGATACGCAGTATTTT	CSVDRGAGTDTQYF
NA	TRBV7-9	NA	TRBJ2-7	TGTGCCAGCAGCCCAGCCCTCTACGAGCAGTACTTC	CASSPALYEQYF
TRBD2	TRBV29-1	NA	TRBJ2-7	TGCAGCGTCCGAAGCGGGAGGCCCTTCTACGAGCAGTACTTC	CSVRSGRPFYEQYF
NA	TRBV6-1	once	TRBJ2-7	TGTGCCAGCAGTGAACGATCCGAGCAGTACTTC	CASSERSEQYF
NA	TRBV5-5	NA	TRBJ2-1	TGTGCCAGCACCCCACGGTCCGGGCCCCCCCACAATGAGCAGTTCTTC	CASTPRSGPPHNEQFF
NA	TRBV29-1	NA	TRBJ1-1	TGCAGCGTTGGATTTGCCGGCGAAGCTTTCTTT	CSVGFAGEAFF
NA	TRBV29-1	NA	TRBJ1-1	TGCAGCGTAGACGAGGCCATGAACACTGAAGCTTTCTTT	CSVDEAMNTEAFF
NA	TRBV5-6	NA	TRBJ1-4	TGTGCCAGCAGCGAACGAAAGGGGGAACTGTTTTTT	CASSERKGELFF
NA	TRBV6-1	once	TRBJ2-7	TGTGCCAGCAACCCCAATGGGGCCAACTCCTACGAGCAGTACTTC	CASNPNGANSYEQYF
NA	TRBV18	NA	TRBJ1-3	TGTGCCAGCTCCGGGTCAAATGAATTAAACACCATATATTTT	CASSGSNELNTIYF
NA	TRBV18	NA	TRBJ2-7	TGTGCCAGCTCACCGAAGATCGTGGGAGTCTACGAGCAGTACTTC	CASSPKIVGVYEQYF
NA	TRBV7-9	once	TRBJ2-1	TGTGCCAGCAGCTTAGCGTCGAGCACCAATGAGCAGTTCTTC	CASSLASSTNEQFF
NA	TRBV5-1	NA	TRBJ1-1	TGCGCCAGCAGCTTGGGGGCAGGGGTTGGATGGGCTTTCTTT	CASSLGAGVGWAFF
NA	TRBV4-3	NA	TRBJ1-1	TGCGCCAGCAGCCGGGACGGAATCAACACTGAAGCTTTCTTT	CASSRDGINTEAFF
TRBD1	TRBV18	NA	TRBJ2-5	TGTGCCAGCTCACCACTCTCGGGACAGCTAGAGACCCAGTACTTC	CASSPLSGQLETQYF
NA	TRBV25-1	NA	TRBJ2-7	TGTGCCAGCAGTGTCTCTAGAGGCACCTACGAGCAGTACTTC	CASSVSRGTYEQYF
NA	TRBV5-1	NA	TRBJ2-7	TGCGCCAGCAGCTTCGACTCCGACTCCTACGAGCAGTACTTC	CASSFDSDSYEQYF
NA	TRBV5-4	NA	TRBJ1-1	TGTGCCAGCAGCTTGGTCCTTGTACGGGAAATCGAAGCTTTCTTT	CASSLVLVREIEAFF
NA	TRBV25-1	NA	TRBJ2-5	TGTGCCAGCACCCGGGACACCCACCCAGAGACCCAGTACTTC	CASTRDTHPETQYF
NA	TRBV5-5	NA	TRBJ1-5	TGTGCCAGCAGCTTAGGAGCGCTTAGCAATCAGCCCCAGCATTTT	CASSLGALSNQPQHF
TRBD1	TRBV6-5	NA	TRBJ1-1	TGTGCCAGCAGTAACAGGGGCTACACTGAAGCTTTCTTT	CASSNRGYTEAFF
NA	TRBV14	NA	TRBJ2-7	TGTGCCAGCAGCCGCGGGTACGAGCAGTACTTC	CASSRGYEQYF
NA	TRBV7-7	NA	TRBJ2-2	TGTGCTAGCAGCCCCCTGGGCGGGGAGCTGTTTTTT	CASSPLGGELFF
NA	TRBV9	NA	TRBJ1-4	TGTGCCAGCAGCGTAGGGGACTCACCTAATGAAAAACTGTTTTTT	CASSVGDSPNEKLFF
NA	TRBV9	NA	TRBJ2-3	TGTGCCAGCAGCGTTTCCACAGATACGCAGTATTTT	CASSVSTDTQYF
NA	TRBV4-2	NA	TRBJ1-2	TGTGCCAGCAGCCCCGATGGAAGAAACTATGGCTACACCTTC	CASSPDGRNYGYTF
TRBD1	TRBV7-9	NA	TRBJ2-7	TGTGCCAGCAGCCGATCGTCCGGGACAGGGCTCTACGAGCAGTACTTC	CASSRSSGTGLYEQYF
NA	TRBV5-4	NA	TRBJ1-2	TGTGCCAGCAGCTTGCTAGACGGTGGCTACACCTTC	CASSLLDGGYTF
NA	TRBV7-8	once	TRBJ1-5	TGTGCCAGCAGCTTAGAGGCTAGCAATCAGCCCCAGCATTTT	CASSLEASNQPQHF
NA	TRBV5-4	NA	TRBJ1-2	TGTGCCAGCAGCCCTGACAAGAACTATGGCTACACCTTC	CASSPDKNYGYTF
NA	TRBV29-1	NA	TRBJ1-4	TGCAGCGTTAAGGGGCGGGGGATCGAAAAACTGTTTTTT	CSVKGRGIEKLFF
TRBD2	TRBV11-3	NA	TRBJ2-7	TGTGCCAGCAGCTTAGGAGGGACTAGCGGGGGGTTGGACGAGCAGTACTTC	CASSLGGTSGGLDEQYF
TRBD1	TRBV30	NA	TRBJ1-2	TGTGCCTCCCACAGGGGGGAGAGCTACACCTTC	CASHRGESYTF
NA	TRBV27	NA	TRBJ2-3	TGTGCCAGCAGTTTACCATCCAGGGGCACAGATACGCAGTATTTT	CASSLPSRGTDTQYF